This paragraph covers one T cell receptor (beta chain) sequence. Antigen unknown. Germline CDR1 and CDR2: LNHDA and SQIVND (reference sequence). The CDR3 runs 14 residues. J gave up 9 bases and V 4 bases, and 8 bases lay outside the gene matches. The sample is drawn from a study of OX40 agonist ivuxolimab in advanced cancers. Overall study: Patients were 82.7% male with ages roughly 20 to 80, mean approximately 55. Study outcomes and limitations: No antigen was identified for the clonally expanded peripheral T cells.

TCRdb's copy holds only in-frame clones and misses some; the assay was immunoSEQ multiplex PCR. The sample contains about 82,000 clones, around 85% of which appear only once. The cohort excluded patients with autoimmune disease history or systemic immunosuppression. V usage is TRBV19 and J usage is TRBJ1-5; 8 nucleotides align to TRBD1. The sequences come from CD4+ or CD8+ T cells sorted from blood, collected in a trial of the OX40 agonist ivuxolimab. The receptor was isolated from an adult with an advanced solid tumor such as melanoma, head and neck, liver or kidney cancer. The CDR3 protein is CASSTDRGRGPQHF. The DNA for the CDR3 is TGTGCCAGTAGTACTGACAGGGGACGGGGGCCCCAGCATTTT. The complete variable domain, with remaining parts taken from reference TRBV19 and TRBJ1-5, reads DGGITQSPKYLFRKEGQNVTLSCEQNLNHDAMYWYRQDPGQGLRLIYYSQIVNDFQKGDIAEGYSVSREKKESFPLTVTSAQKNPTAFYLCASSTDRGRGPQHFGDGTRLSIL.